The present entry profiles one T cell receptor beta chain with its context. Its antigen is not identified. Germline V lookup: CDR1 SGHTA, CDR2 FQGNSA. J gave up 8 bases and V 5 bases, and 7 bases lay outside the gene matches. The CDR3 sequence is 14 residues long. The source of the sample is a study of OX40 agonist ivuxolimab in advanced cancers. Here immunoSEQ multiplex PCR was the method, and the copy in TCRdb shows in-frame clones only, minus some. The sample has over 100,000 clones, just over 90% seen once; the top ten hold approximately 0.93%. Study conclusions and caveats: Blood T cells, both CD4+ and CD8+, expanded clonally by week 6 at 0.1 to 3.0 mg/kg.

The J gene is TRBJ1-2, the V gene TRBV7-2; 11 bases map to TRBD1. The source of this sequence is an adult with an advanced solid tumor such as melanoma, head and neck, liver or kidney cancer. Sequenced here: CD4+ or CD8+ T cells sorted from blood, sampled in a trial of the OX40 agonist ivuxolimab. The CDR3 nucleotides are TGTGCCAGCAGCGTTGGACAGGGGGCCCGGGGCTACACCTTC. As protein: CASSVGQGARGYTF.